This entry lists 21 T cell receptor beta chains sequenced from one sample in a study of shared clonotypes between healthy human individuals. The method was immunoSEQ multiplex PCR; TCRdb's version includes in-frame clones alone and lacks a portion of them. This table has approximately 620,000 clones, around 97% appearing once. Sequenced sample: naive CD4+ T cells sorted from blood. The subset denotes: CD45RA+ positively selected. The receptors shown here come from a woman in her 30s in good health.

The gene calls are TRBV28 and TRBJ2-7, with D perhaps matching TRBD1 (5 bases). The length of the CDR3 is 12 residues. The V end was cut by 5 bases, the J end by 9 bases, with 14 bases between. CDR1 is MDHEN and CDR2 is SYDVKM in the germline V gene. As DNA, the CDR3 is TGTGCCAGCAGTCGAGACTGGGGCGGGCAGTACTTC. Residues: CASSRDWGGQYF.

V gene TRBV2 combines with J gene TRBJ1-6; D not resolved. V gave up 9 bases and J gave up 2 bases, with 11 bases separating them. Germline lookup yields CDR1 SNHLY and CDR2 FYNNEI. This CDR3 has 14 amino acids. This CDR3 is CARRSGPYNSPLHF. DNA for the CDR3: TGTGCCAGGCGGTCCGGCCCCTATAATTCACCCCTCCACTTT.

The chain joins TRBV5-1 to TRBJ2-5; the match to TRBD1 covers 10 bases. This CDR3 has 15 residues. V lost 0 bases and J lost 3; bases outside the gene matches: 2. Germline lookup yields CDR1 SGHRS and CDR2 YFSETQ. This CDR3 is CASSLGGTGEETQYF. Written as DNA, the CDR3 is TGCGCCAGCAGCTTGGGTGGGACAGGGGAAGAGACCCAGTACTTC.

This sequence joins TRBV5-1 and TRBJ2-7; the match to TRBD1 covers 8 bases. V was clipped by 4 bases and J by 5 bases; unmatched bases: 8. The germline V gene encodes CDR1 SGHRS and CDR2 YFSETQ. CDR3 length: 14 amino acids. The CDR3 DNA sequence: TGCGCCAGCAGCACCGGACAGGGAGGTGACGAGCAGTACTTC. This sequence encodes CASSTGQGGDEQYF.

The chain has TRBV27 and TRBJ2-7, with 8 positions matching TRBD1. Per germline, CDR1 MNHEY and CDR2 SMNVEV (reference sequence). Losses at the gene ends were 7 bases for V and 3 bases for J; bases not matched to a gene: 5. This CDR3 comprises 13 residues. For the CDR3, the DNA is TGTGCCAGCATGAGGACAGGGTTCTACGAGCAGTACTTC. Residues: CASMRTGFYEQYF.

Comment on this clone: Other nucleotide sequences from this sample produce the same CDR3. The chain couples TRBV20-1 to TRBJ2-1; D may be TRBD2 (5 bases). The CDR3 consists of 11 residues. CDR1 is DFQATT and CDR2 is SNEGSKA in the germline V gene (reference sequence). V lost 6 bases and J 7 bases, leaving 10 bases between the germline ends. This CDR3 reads CSASGVNEQFF. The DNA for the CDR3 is TGCAGTGCCAGCGGCGTAAATGAGCAGTTCTTC.

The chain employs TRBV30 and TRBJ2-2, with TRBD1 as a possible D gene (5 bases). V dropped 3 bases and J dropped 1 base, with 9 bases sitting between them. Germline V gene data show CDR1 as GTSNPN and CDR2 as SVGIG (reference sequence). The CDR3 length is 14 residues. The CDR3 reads CAWSTGENTGELFF. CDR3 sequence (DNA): TGTGCCTGGAGCACAGGAGAGAACACCGGGGAGCTGTTTTTT.

The CDR3 coding sequence is TGCGCCAGCAGCCTAGGACAGGGGATGGTGTCTGGCTACACCTTC. Its protein product is CASSLGQGMVSGYTF. The chain combines TRBV5-1 with TRBJ1-2; 9 bases are shared with TRBD1. The CDR3 is 15 residues long. Trimming took 4 bases from V and 7 from J; bases not matched to a gene: 11. In germline, CDR1 is SGHRS, CDR2 YFSETQ.

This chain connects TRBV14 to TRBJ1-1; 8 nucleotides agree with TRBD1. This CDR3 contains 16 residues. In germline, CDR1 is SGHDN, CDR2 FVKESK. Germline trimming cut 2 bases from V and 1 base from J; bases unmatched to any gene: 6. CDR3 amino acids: CASSQLYRGANTEAFF. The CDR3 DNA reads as TGTGCCAGCAGCCAATTATACAGGGGGGCGAACACTGAAGCTTTCTTT.

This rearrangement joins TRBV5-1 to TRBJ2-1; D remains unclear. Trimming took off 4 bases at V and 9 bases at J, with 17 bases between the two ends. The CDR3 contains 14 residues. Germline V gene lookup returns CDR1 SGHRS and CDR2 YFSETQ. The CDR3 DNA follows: TGCGCCAGCAGCCTGGATGGCGGAATGGGTGAGCAGTTCTTC. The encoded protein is CASSLDGGMGEQFF.

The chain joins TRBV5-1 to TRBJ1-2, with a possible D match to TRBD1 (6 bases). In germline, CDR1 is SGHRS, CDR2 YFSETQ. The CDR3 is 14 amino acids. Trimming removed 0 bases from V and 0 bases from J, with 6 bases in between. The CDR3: CASSLGQANYGYTF. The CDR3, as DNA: TGCGCCAGCAGCTTGGGACAGGCTAACTATGGCTACACCTTC. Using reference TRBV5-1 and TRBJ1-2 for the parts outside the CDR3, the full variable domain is KAGVTQTPRYLIKTRGQQVTLSCSPISGHRSVSWYQQTPGQGLQFLFEYFSETQRNKGNFPGRFSGRQFSNSRSEMNVSTLELGDSALYLCASSLGQANYGYTFGSGTRLTVV.

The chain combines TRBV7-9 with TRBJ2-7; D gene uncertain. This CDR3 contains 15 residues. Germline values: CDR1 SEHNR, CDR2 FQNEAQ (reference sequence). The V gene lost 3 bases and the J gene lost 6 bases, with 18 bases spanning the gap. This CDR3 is CASSFLAYRVSEQYF. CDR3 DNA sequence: TGTGCCAGCAGCTTTTTGGCCTATAGGGTGAGCGAGCAGTACTTC.

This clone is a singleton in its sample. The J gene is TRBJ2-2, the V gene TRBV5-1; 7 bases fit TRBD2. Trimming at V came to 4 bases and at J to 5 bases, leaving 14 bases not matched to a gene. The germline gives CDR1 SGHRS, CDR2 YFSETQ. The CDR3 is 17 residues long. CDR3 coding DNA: TGCGCCAGCAGCCCCAGTGCAGGGAGGGTCAGTACCGGGGAGCTGTTTTTT. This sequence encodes CASSPSAGRVSTGELFF.

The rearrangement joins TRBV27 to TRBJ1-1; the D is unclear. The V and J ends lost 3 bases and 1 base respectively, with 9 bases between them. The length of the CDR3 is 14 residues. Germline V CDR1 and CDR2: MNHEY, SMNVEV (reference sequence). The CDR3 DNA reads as TGTGCCAGCAGTTTGAGACAAGAGAACACTGAAGCTTTCTTT. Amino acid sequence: CASSLRQENTEAFF.

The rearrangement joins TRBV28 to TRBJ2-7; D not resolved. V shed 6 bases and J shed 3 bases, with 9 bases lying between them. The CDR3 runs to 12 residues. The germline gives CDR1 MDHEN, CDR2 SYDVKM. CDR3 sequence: CASSTPYYEQYF. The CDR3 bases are TGTGCCAGCAGCACGCCTTACTACGAGCAGTACTTC.

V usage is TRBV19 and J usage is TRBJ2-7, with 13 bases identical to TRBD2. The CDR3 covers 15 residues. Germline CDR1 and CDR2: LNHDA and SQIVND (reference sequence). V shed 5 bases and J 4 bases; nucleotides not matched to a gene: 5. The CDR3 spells CASSLLAGGPYEQYF. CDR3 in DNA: TGTGCCAGTAGTCTACTAGCGGGAGGGCCTTACGAGCAGTACTTC.

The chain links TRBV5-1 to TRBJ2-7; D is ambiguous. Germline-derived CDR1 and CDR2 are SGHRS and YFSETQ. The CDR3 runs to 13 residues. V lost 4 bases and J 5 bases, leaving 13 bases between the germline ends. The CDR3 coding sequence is TGCGCCAGCAGCCCAACGGCGAACCACGAGCAGTACTTC. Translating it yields CASSPTANHEQYF.

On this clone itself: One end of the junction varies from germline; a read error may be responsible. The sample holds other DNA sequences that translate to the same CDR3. The CDR3 DNA sequence: TGTGCCAGCAGGGCTCGACCCGGGACAGGGGGAGTCACAGATACACAGTATTTT. It codes for CASRARPGTGGVTDTQYF. The chain carries TRBV2 and TRBJ2-3; 11 bases line up with TRBD1. The V gene's germline CDR1 is SNHLY and CDR2 FYNNEI. The CDR3 contains 18 residues.

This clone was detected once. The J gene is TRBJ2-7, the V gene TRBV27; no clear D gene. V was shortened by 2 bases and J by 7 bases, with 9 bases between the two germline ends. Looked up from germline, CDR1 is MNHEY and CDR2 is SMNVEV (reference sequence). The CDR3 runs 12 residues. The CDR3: CASSLGAGEQYF. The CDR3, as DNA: TGTGCCAGCAGTTTAGGTGCTGGGGAGCAGTACTTC.

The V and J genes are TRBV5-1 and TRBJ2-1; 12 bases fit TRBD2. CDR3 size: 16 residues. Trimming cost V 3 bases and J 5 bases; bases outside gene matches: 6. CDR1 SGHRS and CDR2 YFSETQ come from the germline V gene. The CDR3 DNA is TGCGCCAGCAGCTCCCCCCGACTAGCGGGAGACAATGAGCAGTTCTTC. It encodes CASSSPRLAGDNEQFF.

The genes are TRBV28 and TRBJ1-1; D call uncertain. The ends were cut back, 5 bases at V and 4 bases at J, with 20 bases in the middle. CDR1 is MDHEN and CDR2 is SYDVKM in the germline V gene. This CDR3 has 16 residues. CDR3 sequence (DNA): TGTGCCAGCAGTGGCTCGAGTGCGGGCAGTGGCACTGAAGCTTTCTTT. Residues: CASSGSSAGSGTEAFF.